Shown below are 21 T cell receptor beta chains from a single sample sequenced in a study of blood T cell repertoires in COVID-19. Using immunoSEQ multiplex PCR, the repertoire was profiled, and TCRdb retains in-frame clones only, with some absent. The sample consists of roughly 190,000 clones, about nine tenths of them appearing once. Material: PBMCs or T cells enriched from blood (not recorded which). Receptor source: a woman under 40 who had recovered from COVID-19.

The chain carries TRBV7-2 and TRBJ1-5; tentative D call: TRBD1 (5 bases). Trimming stripped 4 bases from V and 7 bases from J, with 11 bases between. The CDR3 runs to 13 residues. Germline lookup yields CDR1 SGHTA and CDR2 FQGNSA. CDR3 sequence: CASSSDSKQPQHF. The CDR3 coding sequence is TGTGCCAGCAGCTCCGACAGTAAACAGCCCCAGCATTTT.

The chain employs TRBV5-1 and TRBJ2-5, with 7 bases aligning to TRBD1. Germline loops: CDR1 SGHRS, CDR2 YFSETQ. The CDR3 is 15 amino acids. Germline trimming cut 3 bases from V and 1 base from J; bases unmatched to any gene: 6. CDR3 protein: CASSWNTGAQETQYF. The CDR3 nucleotides read TGCGCCAGCAGCTGGAATACAGGGGCCCAAGAGACCCAGTACTTC.

The chain links TRBV4-1 to TRBJ2-3; D possibly corresponds to TRBD2 (5 bases). Trimming pared 3 bases from V and 4 bases from J, leaving 11 bases between. Germline assignment: CDR1 MGHRA and CDR2 YSYEKL. This CDR3 contains 14 residues. The CDR3 reads CASSHPLEADTQYF. The CDR3 DNA follows: TGCGCCAGCAGCCACCCCCTGGAGGCAGATACGCAGTATTTT.

This clone was observed once. The chain links TRBV28 to TRBJ1-1; D not certain. This CDR3 region has 13 residues. The V end was cut by 1 base, the J end by 4 bases, with 7 bases between. CDR1 is MDHEN and CDR2 is SYDVKM in the germline V gene. The CDR3 region has the DNA TGTGCCAGCAGTTTATCGAGGGCCACTGAAGCTTTCTTT. As protein: CASSLSRATEAFF.

The chain combines TRBV10-3 with TRBJ2-4; 9 bases are shared with TRBD2. Germline lookup yields CDR1 ENHRY and CDR2 SYGVKD. The CDR3 consists of 18 residues. V lost 3 bases and J lost 0; bases outside the gene matches: 9. CDR3 residues: CAISDGLRGGPAKNIQYF. The CDR3 DNA reads as TGTGCCATCAGTGATGGGCTGCGGGGGGGGCCAGCCAAAAACATTCAGTACTTC.

The CDR3 region is CASSYSTSDRGQYEQYF. The CDR3 DNA follows: TGCGCCAGCAGCTATAGTACTTCGGACAGGGGGCAGTACGAGCAGTACTTC. The rearrangement joins TRBV5-1 to TRBJ2-7, with TRBD1 identical over 11 bases. With V trimmed by 3 bases and J by 4 bases, 12 bases remained unmatched. Per the germline V gene, CDR1 is SGHRS and CDR2 is YFSETQ. The CDR3 runs to 17 residues.

The V call is TRBV9, the J call TRBJ1-2, with 10 bases lining up with TRBD1. This CDR3 comprises 16 residues. Germline V gene sequence: CDR1 SGDLS, CDR2 YYNGEE. The V segment lost 4 bases and the J segment 7 bases; nucleotides outside the gene matches: 13. The DNA of the CDR3 is TGTGCCAGCAGCCCCCATCCCGGGACAGGGGAAGGTGGCTACACCTTC. Encoded protein: CASSPHPGTGEGGYTF.

The rearrangement joins TRBV5-4 to TRBJ2-5, with a possible D match to TRBD1 (5 bases). V shed 0 bases and J shed 0 bases, with 9 bases lying between them. CDR3 size: 15 residues. Germline CDR1 and CDR2: SGHNT and YYREEE (reference sequence). Written as DNA, the CDR3 is TGTGCCAGCAGCTTGGACAGGTCAAACCAAGAGACCCAGTACTTC. Translation gives CASSLDRSNQETQYF. Full variable domain (outside the CDR3, taken from reference TRBV5-4 and TRBJ2-5): ETGVTQSPTHLIKTRGQQVTLRCSSQSGHNTVSWYQQALGQGPQFIFQYYREEENGRGNFPPRFSGLQFPNYSSELNVNALELDDSALYLCASSLDRSNQETQYFGPGTRLLVL.

V and J are TRBV4-3 and TRBJ2-1; TRBD2 matches 10 bases. Per germline, CDR1 LGHNA and CDR2 YSLEER. CDR3 length: 19 residues. V shed 0 bases, J shed 3 bases, and the junction held 11 bases outside the gene matches. CDR3 loop: CASSQEPLAGGVYYNEQFF. CDR3 nucleotides: TGCGCCAGCAGCCAAGAACCGTTAGCGGGGGGCGTTTACTACAATGAGCAGTTCTTC.

V is TRBV18 and J is TRBJ1-3; D unclear. The CDR3 contains 14 residues. Looked up from germline, CDR1 is KGHSH and CDR2 is LQKENI. V lost 4 bases and J lost 0, with 7 bases in between. The CDR3 loop is CASSRPNSGNTIYF. In DNA form, the CDR3 reads TGTGCCAGCTCACGGCCCAACTCTGGAAACACCATATATTTT.

This CDR3 reads CASSLANEQYF. The CDR3 DNA reads TGCGCCAGCAGCTTGGCCAACGAGCAGTACTTC. The chain carries TRBV5-1 and TRBJ2-7; D gene uncertain. Germline V gives CDR1 SGHRS, CDR2 YFSETQ. The CDR3 runs to 11 residues. The ends were cut back, 0 bases at V and 5 bases at J, with 3 bases in the middle.

This clone was counted once. The chain links TRBV5-1 to TRBJ1-4; perhaps TRBD1 as D (5 bases). Germline V gives CDR1 SGHRS, CDR2 YFSETQ. This CDR3 is 15 amino acids long. The V end was cut by 5 bases, the J end by 0 bases, with 11 bases between. The CDR3 region is CASRITGATNEKLFF. The CDR3 DNA reads as TGCGCCAGCAGGATAACGGGGGCAACTAATGAAAAACTGTTTTTT.

J is TRBJ2-7 and V is TRBV6-5; 7 bases are a match to TRBD1. Trimming at V came to 6 bases and at J to 1 base, leaving 6 bases not matched to a gene. The CDR3 has 14 residues. The germline gives CDR1 MNHEY, CDR2 SVGAGI. Here the CDR3 reads CASSDRDGSYEQYF. Here the CDR3 DNA reads TGTGCCAGCAGCGACAGGGACGGATCCTACGAGCAGTACTTC.

The J gene is TRBJ2-1, the V gene TRBV12-3 or TRBV12-4; 10 bases line up with TRBD2. The CDR3 length is 13 residues. V was pared by 4 bases and J by 9 bases, with 3 bases of the junction left unmatched. The CDR3 here is CASSSSGRGEQFF. The CDR3 DNA follows: TGTGCCAGCAGTTCTAGCGGGAGAGGTGAGCAGTTCTTC.

The rearrangement joins TRBV10-3 to TRBJ1-5; D uncertain. The germline gives CDR1 ENHRY, CDR2 SYGVKD. This CDR3 comprises 14 residues. Trimming pared 0 bases from V and 6 bases from J, leaving 9 bases between. As DNA, the CDR3 is TGTGCCATCAGTGAGTCGAACCTCGGTCAGCCCCAGCATTTT. Protein: CAISESNLGQPQHF.

The chain employs TRBV12-3 or TRBV12-4 and TRBJ1-2; D uncertain. Trimming removed 1 base at V and 7 bases at J, with 10 bases between. CDR3 length: 13 amino acids. CDR3 in amino acids: CASSLGIGSGYTF. CDR3 coding DNA: TGTGCCAGCAGTTTAGGCATTGGGAGTGGCTACACCTTC.

J is TRBJ1-1 and V is TRBV4-2; weak D call: TRBD1 (5 bases). Trimming took 2 bases from V and 10 from J, leaving 17 bases between them. This CDR3 region has 14 residues. Germline CDR1 LGHNA, CDR2 YNFKEQ. CDR3 region: CASSQLTDFGGAFF. CDR3 DNA sequence: TGTGCCAGCAGCCAACTGACAGACTTCGGGGGAGCTTTCTTT.

The V and J genes are TRBV19 and TRBJ2-5, with 10 bases aligning to TRBD2. The CDR3 is 14 amino acids. The J segment lost 2 bases and the V segment lost 6 bases, leaving 3 bases of the junction unmatched. Per the germline V gene, CDR1 is LNHDA and CDR2 is SQIVND (reference sequence). The CDR3 DNA reads as TGTGCCAGTAGCTCGACTAGCGGGCAAGAGACCCAGTACTTC. This codes for CASSSTSGQETQYF.

This clone was seen once. The V call is TRBV24-1, the J call TRBJ2-5; 11 nucleotides match TRBD2. This CDR3 spans 15 amino acids. The germline V gene encodes CDR1 KGHDR and CDR2 SFDVKD. V lost 5 bases and J lost 2; bases outside the gene matches: 3. The CDR3 loop reads CATSVTSGSQETQYF. The CDR3 nucleotides are TGTGCCACCAGTGTTACTAGCGGGAGTCAAGAGACCCAGTACTTC.

The V and J genes are TRBV19 and TRBJ1-5; 10 bases fit TRBD1. The junction had 4 bases not matched to a gene; V was cut back by 1 base and J by 4 bases. CDR1 is LNHDA and CDR2 is SQIVND in the germline V gene (reference sequence). This CDR3 spans 16 amino acids. The CDR3 DNA reads as TGTGCCAGTAGTATAGGGACAGGGGGTTTGAATCAGCCCCAGCATTTT. Amino acids: CASSIGTGGLNQPQHF.

The J gene is TRBJ2-2, the V gene TRBV4-3; TRBD2 aligns across 11 bases. Germline CDR1 and CDR2: LGHNA and YSLEER. The CDR3 contains 21 residues. Trimming removed 0 bases from V and 3 bases from J; junction bases left unmatched: 15. The CDR3 here is CASSQEVPGGLAGSYTGELFF. The CDR3 coding sequence is TGCGCCAGCAGCCAAGAAGTACCGGGAGGACTAGCGGGCTCTTACACCGGGGAGCTGTTTTTT.